The clone carrying this T cell receptor (beta chain) is deemed medium-sized. The antigen is not known. The sample originates from a study of immune heterogeneity within non-small cell lung tumors. Template material comprised bulk tumor genomic DNA at 550 to 650 ng per sample. Several spatially distant biopsies were obtained per primary tumor intraoperatively. It was patients with untreated, newly diagnosed non-small cell lung cancer who underwent curative surgery. Patients with newly diagnosed non-small cell lung cancer who underwent surgery with curative intent served as donors. Study observations and caveats: Identical dominant CDR3 beta clonotypes were found recurring across a patient's tumor sites, along with site-unique high-frequency clones. A moderate but significant correlation was found, linking local T-cell clonality with local tumor mutational burden (R roughly 0.35). Individual patients mostly differed in their high-frequency T-cell receptor beta clonotypes.

Trimming took 10 bases from V and 1 from J, leaving 11 bases between them. CDR1 ENHRY and CDR2 SYGVKD come from the germline V gene. This CDR3 is 13 amino acids long. Amplification of the TCR beta CDR3 was achieved through multiplex PCR with 32 V and 13 J primers. TCRdb processed the multiplex PCR reads anew with MiXCR; each CDR3 protein has one entry. The sample consists of some 5,500 distinct CDR3 sequences, less than 20% of them appearing once. This sequence was found in a man in his forties with non-small cell lung cancer. Specimen: lung tumor tissue. The chain joins TRBV10-3 to TRBJ1-5, with D perhaps TRBD1 (5 bases). CDR3 loop: CANTRVSNQPQHF. The DNA of the CDR3 is TGTGCCAACACCAGGGTCAGCAATCAGCCCCAGCATTTT.